This T cell receptor beta chain is drawn from a study of cytomegalovirus exposure and HLA in healthy donors. General observations from the study: In a later analysis, DRB1 alleles had the most associated TCRs; HLA-C alleles the fewest. Highly shared sequence variants in one cluster were likely a sequencing artifact. Being indistinguishable, some V segments were excluded, TRBV6-2 and TRBV6-3 among them.

The PCR had 60 Vbeta and 13 Jbeta primers. The table came from immunoSEQ multiplex PCR; TCRdb's copy has only in-frame clones and leaves some out. This sample has 150,000 to 200,000 clones; approximately 84% occur once, and the top ten carry approximately 5.4%. Germline trimming cut 0 bases from V and 8 bases from J; bases unmatched to any gene: 1. Per germline, CDR1 SGHTA and CDR2 FQGNSA. The CDR3 length is 14 residues. To note about this clone: Its specificity is not known.

Healthy people donating bone marrow made up the donors. This chain joins TRBV7-2 and TRBJ1-6, with 7 positions matching TRBD1. This TCR came from a woman in her 30s in good health and CMV-seropositive. The specimen was PBMCs. The CDR3 is CASSLATGDSPLHF. CDR3 DNA: TGTGCCAGCAGCTTAGCAACAGGGGATTCACCCCTCCACTTT.